This T cell receptor (beta chain) comes out of a study of T cell repertoires in ileal Crohn's disease. From germline, CDR1 is SGHAT and CDR2 FQNNGV. This CDR3 is built from 15 residues. J lost 7 bases, V lost 2 bases, and 5 bases had no gene match. The time point is: proximal margin of the surgical specimen (macroscopically non-inflamed). Regarding this clone: Its antigen remains unidentified.

Study-wide findings and caveats: Compared with CD4 T cells, sorted CD8 cells carried more expanded clones. Active smokers at surgery had more clonal expansions than non-smokers.

TCRdb keeps only in-frame clones here, not all; method: immunoSEQ multiplex PCR. The data show 6,600 or so clones, with roughly 74% seen just once and roughly 10% held by the top ten. This TCR was recovered from an adult with Crohn's disease. Sequenced: ileal tissue. The rearrangement uses TRBV11-2 and TRBJ1-4, with 9 bases aligning to TRBD1. CDR3 in amino acids: CASSLWGQGREKLFF. Written as DNA, the CDR3 is TGTGCCAGCAGCTTATGGGGACAGGGTCGTGAAAAACTGTTTTTT. Full variable domain (missing parts from reference TRBV11-2 and TRBJ1-4): EAGVAQSPRYKIIEKRQSVAFWCNPISGHATLYWYQQILGQGPKLLIQFQNNGVVDDSQLPKDRFSAERLKGVDSTLKIQPAKLEDSAVYLCASSLWGQGREKLFFGSGTQLSVL.